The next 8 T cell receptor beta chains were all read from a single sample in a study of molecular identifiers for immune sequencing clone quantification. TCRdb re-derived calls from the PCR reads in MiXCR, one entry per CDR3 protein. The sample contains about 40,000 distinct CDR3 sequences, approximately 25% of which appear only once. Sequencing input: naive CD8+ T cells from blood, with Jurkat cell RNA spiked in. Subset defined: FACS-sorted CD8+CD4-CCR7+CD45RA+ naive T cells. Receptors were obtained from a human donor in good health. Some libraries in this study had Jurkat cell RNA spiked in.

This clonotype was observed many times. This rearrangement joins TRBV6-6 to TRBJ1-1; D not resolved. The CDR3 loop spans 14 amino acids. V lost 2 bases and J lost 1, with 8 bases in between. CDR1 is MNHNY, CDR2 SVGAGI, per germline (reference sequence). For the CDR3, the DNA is TGTGCCAGCAGTTACCCATCCCAGAACACTGAAGCTTTCTTT. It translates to CASSYPSQNTEAFF.

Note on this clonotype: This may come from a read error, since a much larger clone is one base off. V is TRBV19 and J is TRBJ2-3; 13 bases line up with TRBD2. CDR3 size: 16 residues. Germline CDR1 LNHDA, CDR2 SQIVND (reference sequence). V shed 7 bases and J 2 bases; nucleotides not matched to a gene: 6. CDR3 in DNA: TGTGCCAGTATCCGACTAGCGGGGGGCTTCACAGATACGCAGTATTTT. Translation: CASIRLAGGFTDTQYF.

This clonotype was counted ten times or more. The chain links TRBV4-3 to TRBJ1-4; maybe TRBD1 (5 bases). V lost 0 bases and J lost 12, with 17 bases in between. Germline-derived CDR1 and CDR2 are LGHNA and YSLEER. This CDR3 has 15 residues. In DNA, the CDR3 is TGCGCCAGCAGCCAAGATCGGGATGCAGGGAAGGAACTGTTTTTT. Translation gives CASSQDRDAGKELFF.

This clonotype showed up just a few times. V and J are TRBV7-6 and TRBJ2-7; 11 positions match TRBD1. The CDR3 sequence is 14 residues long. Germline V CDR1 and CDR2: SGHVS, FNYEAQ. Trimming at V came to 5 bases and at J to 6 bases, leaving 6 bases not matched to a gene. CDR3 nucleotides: TGTGCCAGCAGCAACGGACAGGGGGCCGGCGAGCAGTACTTC. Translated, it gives CASSNGQGAGEQYF. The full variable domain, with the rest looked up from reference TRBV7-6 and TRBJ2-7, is GAGVSQSPRYKVTKRGQDVALRCDPISGHVSLYWYRQALGQGPEFLTYFNYEAQQDKSGLPNDRFSAERPEGSISTLTIQRTEQRDSAMYRCASSNGQGAGEQYFGPGTRLTVT.

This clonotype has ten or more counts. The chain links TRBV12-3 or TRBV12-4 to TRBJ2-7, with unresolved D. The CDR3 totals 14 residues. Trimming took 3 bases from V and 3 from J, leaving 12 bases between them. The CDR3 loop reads CASSFARAFYEQYF. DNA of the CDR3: TGTGCCAGCAGTTTCGCCCGGGCCTTCTACGAGCAGTACTTC.

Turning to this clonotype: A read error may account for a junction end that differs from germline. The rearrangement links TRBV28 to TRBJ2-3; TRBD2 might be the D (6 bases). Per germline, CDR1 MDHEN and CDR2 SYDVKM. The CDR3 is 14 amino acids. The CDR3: CAIGGATSPDPQYF. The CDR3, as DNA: TGTGCCATCGGGGGAGCAACTAGCCCAGATCCGCAGTATTTT.

The CDR3 protein is CASRKRDEQYF. CDR3 DNA: TGTGCCAGCAGGAAGAGGGACGAGCAGTACTTC. This chain connects TRBV12-3 or TRBV12-4 to TRBJ2-7, with D maybe TRBD2 (5 bases). Trimming cost V 6 bases and J 5 bases, with 8 bases left between them. The CDR3 runs to 11 residues.

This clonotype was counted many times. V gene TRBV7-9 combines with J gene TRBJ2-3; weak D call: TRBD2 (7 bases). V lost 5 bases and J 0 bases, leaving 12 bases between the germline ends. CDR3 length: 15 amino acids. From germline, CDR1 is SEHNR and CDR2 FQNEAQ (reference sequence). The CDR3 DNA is TGTGCCAGCAGCCTTGGGGGGGCTAGCACAGATACGCAGTATTTT. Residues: CASSLGGASTDTQYF.